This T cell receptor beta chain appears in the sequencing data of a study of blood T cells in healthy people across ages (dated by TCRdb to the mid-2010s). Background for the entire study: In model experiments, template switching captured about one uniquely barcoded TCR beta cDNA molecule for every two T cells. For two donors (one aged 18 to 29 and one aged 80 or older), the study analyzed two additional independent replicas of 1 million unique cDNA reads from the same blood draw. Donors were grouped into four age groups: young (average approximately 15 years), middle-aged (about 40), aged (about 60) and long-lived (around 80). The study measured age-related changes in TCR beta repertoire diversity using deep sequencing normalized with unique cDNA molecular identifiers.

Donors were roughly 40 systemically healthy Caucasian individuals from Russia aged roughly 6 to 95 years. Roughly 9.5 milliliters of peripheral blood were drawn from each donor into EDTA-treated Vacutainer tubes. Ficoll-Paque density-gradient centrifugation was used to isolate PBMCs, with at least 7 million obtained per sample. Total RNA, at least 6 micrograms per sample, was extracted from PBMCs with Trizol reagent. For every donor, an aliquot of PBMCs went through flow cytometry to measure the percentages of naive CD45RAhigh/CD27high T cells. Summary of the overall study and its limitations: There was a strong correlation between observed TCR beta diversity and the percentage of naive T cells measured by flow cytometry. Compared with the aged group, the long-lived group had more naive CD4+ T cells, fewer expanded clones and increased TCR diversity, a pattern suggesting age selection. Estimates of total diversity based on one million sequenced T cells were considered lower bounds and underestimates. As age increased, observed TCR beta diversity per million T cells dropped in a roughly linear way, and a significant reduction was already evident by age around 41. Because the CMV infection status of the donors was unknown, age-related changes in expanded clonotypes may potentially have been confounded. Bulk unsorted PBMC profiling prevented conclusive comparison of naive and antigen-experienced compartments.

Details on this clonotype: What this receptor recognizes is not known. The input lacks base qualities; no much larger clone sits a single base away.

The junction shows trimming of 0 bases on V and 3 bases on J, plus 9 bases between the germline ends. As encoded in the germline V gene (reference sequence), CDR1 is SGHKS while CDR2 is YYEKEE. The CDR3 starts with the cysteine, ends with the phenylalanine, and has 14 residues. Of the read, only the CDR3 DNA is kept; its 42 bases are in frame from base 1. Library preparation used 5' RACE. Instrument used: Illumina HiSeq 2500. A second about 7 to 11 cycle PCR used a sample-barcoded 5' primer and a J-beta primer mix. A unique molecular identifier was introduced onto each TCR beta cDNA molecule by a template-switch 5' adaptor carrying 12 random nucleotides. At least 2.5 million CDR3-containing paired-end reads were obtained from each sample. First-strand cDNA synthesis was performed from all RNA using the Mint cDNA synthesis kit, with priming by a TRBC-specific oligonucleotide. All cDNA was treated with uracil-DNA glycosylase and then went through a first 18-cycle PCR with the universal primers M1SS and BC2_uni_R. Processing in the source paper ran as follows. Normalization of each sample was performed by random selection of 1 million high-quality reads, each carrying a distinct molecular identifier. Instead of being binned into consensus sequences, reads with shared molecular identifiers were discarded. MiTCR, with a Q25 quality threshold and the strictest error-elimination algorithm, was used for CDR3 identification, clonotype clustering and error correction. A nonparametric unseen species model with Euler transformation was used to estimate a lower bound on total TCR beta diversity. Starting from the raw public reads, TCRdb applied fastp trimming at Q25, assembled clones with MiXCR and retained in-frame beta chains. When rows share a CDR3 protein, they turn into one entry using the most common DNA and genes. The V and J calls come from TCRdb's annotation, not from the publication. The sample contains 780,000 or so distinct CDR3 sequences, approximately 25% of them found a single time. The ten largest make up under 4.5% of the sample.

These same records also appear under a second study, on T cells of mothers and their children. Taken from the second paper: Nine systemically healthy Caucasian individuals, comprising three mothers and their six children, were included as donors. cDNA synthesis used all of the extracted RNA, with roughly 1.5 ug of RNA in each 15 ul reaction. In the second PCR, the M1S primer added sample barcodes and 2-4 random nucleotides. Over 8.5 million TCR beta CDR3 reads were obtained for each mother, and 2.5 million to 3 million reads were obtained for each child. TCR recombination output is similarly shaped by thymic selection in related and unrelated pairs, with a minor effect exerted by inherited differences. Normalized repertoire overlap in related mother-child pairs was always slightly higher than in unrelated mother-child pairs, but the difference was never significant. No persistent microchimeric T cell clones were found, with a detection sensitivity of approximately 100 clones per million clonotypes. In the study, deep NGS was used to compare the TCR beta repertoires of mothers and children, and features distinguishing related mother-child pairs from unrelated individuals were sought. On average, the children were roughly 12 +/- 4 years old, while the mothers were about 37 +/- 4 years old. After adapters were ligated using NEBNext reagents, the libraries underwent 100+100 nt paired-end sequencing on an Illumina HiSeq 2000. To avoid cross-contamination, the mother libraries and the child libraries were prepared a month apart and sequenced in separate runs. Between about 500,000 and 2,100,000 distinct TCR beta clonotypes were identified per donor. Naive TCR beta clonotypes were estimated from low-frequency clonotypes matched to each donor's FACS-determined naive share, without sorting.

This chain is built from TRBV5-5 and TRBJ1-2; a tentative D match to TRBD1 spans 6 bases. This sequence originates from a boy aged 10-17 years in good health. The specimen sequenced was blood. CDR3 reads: CASSLVPGDYGYTF. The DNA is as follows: TGTGCCAGCAGCTTGGTACCAGGGGACTATGGCTACACCTTC.